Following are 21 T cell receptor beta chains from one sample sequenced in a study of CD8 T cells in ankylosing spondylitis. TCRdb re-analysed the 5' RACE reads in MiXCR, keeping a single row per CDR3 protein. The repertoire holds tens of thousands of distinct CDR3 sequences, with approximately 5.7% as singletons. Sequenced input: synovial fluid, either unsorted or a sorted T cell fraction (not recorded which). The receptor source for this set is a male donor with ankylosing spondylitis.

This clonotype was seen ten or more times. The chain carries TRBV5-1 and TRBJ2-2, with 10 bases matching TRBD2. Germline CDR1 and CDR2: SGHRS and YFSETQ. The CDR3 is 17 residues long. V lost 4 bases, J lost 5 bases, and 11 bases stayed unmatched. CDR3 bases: TGCGCCAGCAGCCGGACTAGCGGCCCCTCCGGGACCGGGGAGCTGTTTTTT. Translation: CASSRTSGPSGTGELFF.

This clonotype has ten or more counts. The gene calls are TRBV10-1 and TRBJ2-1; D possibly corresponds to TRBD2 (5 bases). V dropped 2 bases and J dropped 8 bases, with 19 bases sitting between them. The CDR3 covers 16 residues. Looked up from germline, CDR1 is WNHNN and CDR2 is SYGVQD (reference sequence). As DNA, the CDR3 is TGCGCCAGCAGTGAGGAGGGATTTGCGGCATGGCATGAGCAGTTCTTC. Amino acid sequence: CASSEEGFAAWHEQFF.

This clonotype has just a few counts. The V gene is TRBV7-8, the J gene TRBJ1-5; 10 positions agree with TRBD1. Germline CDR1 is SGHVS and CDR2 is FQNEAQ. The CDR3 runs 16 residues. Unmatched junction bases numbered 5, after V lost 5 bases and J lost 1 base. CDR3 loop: CASSPRQGASNQPQHF. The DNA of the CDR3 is TGTGCCAGCAGCCCAAGACAGGGGGCAAGCAATCAGCCCCAGCATTTT.

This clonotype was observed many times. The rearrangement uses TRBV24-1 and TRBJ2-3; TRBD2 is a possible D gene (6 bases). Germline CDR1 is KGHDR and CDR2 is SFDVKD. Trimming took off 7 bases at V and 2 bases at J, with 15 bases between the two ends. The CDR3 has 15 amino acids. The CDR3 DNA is TGTGCCACCAGGGAGGCGGGGCCCAACACAGATACGCAGTATTTT. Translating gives CATREAGPNTDTQYF.

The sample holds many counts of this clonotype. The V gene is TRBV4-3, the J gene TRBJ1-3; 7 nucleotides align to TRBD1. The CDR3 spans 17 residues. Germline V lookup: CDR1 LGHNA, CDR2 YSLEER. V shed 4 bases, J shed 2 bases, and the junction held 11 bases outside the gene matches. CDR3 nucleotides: TGCGCCAGCAGCCTACACTCCCGGGACAGACCTGGAAACACCATATATTTT. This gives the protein CASSLHSRDRPGNTIYF.

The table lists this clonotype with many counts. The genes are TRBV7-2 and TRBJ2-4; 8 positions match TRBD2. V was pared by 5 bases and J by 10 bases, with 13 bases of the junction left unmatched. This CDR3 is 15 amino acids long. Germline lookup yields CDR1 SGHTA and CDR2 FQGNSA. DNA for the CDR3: TGTGCCAGCAGCCTGGTCCTGGGAGCGGGAGAGATTCAGTACTTC. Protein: CASSLVLGAGEIQYF. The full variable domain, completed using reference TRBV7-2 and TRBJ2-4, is GAGVSQSPSNKVTEKGKDVELRCDPISGHTALYWYRQSLGQGLEFLIYFQGNSAPDKSGLPSDRFSAERTGGSVSTLTIQRTQQEDSAVYLCASSLVLGAGEIQYFGAGTRLSVL.

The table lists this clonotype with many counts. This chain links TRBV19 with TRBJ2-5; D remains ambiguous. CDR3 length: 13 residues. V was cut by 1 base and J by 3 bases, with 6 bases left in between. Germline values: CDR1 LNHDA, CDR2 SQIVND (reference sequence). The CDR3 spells CASSIGGEETQYF. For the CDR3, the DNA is TGTGCCAGTAGTATAGGCGGTGAAGAGACCCAGTACTTC.

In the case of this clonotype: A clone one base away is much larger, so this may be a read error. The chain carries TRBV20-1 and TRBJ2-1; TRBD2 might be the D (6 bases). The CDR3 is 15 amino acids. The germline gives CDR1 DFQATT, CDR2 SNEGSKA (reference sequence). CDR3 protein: CSADGGDSSYNEQIF. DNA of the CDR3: TGCAGTGCCGACGGCGGGGATAGCTCCTACAATGAGCAGATCTTC.

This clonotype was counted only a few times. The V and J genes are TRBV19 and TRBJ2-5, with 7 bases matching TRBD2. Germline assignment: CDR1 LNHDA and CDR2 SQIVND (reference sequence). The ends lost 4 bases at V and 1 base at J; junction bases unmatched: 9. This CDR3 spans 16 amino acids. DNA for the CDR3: TGTGCCAGTAGTACCTCCGGGGGGAGCGCCCAAGAGACCCAGTACTTC. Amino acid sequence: CASSTSGGSAQETQYF.

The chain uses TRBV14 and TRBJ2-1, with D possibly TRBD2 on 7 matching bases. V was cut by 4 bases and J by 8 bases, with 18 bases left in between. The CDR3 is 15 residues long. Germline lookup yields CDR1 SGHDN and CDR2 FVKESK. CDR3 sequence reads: CASSPYRGAQDEQFF. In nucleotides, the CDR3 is TGTGCCAGCAGCCCTTACCGGGGGGCGCAGGATGAGCAGTTCTTC. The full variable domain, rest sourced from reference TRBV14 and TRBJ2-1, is EAGVTQFPSHSVIEKGQTVTLRCDPISGHDNLYWYRRVMGKEIKFLLHFVKESKQDESGMPNNRFLAERTGGTYSTLKVQPAELEDSGVYFCASSPYRGAQDEQFFGPGTRLTVL.

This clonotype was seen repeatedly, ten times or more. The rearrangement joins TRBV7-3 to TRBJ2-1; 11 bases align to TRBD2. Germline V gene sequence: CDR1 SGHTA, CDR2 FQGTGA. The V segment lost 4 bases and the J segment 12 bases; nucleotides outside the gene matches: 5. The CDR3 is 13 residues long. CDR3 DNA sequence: TGTGCCAGCAGCTCCCCTAGCGGGAGGACGCAGTTCTTC. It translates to CASSSPSGRTQFF.

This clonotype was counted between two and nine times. The CDR3 DNA follows: TGCGCCAGCAGCCAGGGGACTAGCGGGAGTAGCACAGATACGCAGTATTTT. It is translated as CASSQGTSGSSTDTQYF. The chain recombines TRBV4-1 with TRBJ2-3; 14 nucleotides line up with TRBD2. J was trimmed by 0 bases and V by 3 bases; bases with no gene match: 2. CDR3 length: 17 residues. Looked up from germline, CDR1 is MGHRA and CDR2 is YSYEKL.

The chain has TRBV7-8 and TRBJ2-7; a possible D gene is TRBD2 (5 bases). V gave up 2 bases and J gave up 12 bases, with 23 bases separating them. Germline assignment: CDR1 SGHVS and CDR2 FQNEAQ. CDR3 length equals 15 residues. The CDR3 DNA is TGTGCCAGCAGCTTACGCATAGCGTCAGCTTCGGGTCTGTACTTC. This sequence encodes CASSLRIASASGLYF. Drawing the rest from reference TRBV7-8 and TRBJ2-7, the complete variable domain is GAGVSQSPRYKVAKRGQDVALRCDPISGHVSLFWYQQALGQGPEFLTYFQNEAQLDKSGLPSDRFFAERPEGSVSTLKIQRTQQEDSAVYLCASSLRIASASGLYFGPGTRLTVT.

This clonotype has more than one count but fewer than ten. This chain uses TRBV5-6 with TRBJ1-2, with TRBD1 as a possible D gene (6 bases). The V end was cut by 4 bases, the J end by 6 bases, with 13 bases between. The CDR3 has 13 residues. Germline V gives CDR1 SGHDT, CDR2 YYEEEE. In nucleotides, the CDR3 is TGTGCCAGCAGCAGGAGGGGGGTTAATGGCTACACCTTC. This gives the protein CASSRRGVNGYTF.

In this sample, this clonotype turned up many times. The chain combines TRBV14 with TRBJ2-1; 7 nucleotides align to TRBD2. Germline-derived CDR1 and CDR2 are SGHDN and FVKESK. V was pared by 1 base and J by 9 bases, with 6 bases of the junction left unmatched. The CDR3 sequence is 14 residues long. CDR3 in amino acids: CASSQVGRAGEQFF. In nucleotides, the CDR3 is TGTGCCAGCAGCCAAGTGGGGAGGGCTGGTGAGCAGTTCTTC.

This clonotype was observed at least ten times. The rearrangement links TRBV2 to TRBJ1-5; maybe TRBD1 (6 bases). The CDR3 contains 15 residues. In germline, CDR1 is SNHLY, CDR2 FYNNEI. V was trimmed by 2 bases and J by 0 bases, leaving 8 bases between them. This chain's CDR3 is CASSEQGSSNQPQHF. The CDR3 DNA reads TGTGCCAGCAGTGAACAGGGGAGTAGCAATCAGCCCCAGCATTTT.

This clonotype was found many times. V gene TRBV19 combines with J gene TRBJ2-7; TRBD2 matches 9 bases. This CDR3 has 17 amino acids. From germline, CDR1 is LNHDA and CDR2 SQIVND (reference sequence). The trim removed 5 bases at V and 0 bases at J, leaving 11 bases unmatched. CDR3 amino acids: CASSRSIAGVSSYEQYF. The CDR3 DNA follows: TGTGCCAGTAGTCGATCTATAGCGGGAGTCTCCTCCTACGAGCAGTACTTC. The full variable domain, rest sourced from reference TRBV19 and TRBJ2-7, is DGGITQSPKYLFRKEGQNVTLSCEQNLNHDAMYWYRQDPGQGLRLIYYSQIVNDFQKGDIAEGYSVSREKKESFPLTVTSAQKNPTAFYLCASSRSIAGVSSYEQYFGPGTRLTVT.

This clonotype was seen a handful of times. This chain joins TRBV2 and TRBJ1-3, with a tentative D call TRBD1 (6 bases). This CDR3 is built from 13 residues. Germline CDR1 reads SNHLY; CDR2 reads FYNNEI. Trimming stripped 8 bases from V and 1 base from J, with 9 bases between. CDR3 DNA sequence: TGTGCCAGCGCAAGGGGGTCTGGAAACACCATATATTTT. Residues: CASARGSGNTIYF.

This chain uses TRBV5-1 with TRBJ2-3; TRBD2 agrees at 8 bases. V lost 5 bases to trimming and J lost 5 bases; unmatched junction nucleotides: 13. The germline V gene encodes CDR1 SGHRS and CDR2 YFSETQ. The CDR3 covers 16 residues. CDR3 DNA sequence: TGCGCCAGCAGTCCACCGTTAGCGGGGATAAAAGATACGCAGTATTTT. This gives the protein CASSPPLAGIKDTQYF.

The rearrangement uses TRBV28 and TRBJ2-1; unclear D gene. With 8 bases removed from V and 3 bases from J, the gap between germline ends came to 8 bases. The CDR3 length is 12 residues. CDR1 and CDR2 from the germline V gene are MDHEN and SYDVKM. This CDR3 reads CASGLGYNEQFF. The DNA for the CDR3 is TGTGCCAGCGGGCTCGGCTACAATGAGCAGTTCTTC.

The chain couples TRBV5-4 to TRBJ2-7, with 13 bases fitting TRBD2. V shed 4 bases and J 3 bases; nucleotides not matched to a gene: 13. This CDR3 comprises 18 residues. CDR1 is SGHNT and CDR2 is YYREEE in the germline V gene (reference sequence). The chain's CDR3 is CASSTNGGLAGVHYEQYF. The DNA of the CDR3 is TGTGCCAGCAGCACCAACGGAGGACTAGCGGGGGTTCACTACGAGCAGTACTTC.